These 3 T cell receptor beta chains came from one sample sequenced in a study of shared clonotypes between healthy human individuals. The repertoire was sequenced with immunoSEQ multiplex PCR; TCRdb's copy has only in-frame clones and lacks some. The sample has about 1.9 million clones; roughly 93% are singletons. Positively selected for CCR7, the CD45RO-negative cells used as naive CD8 cells excluded terminally differentiated effector memory CD45RA+ cells. The sequenced material came from naive CD8+ T cells from PBMCs. All receptors come from a man aged 18-30 years in good health. Some clones in this sample may be carry-over from other donors' samples.

Here the CDR3 reads CASSQEPKRPYEQYF. The CDR3 nucleotides are TGTGCCAGCAGCCAAGAGCCAAAACGGCCCTACGAGCAGTACTTC. The rearrangement uses TRBV28 and TRBJ2-7; D is undetermined. Germline CDR1 reads MDHEN; CDR2 reads SYDVKM. The CDR3 is 15 amino acids. V was clipped by 6 bases and J by 2 bases, with 17 bases between them. Using reference TRBV28 and TRBJ2-7 for the parts outside the CDR3, the full variable domain is DVKVTQSSRYLVKRTGEKVFLECVQDMDHENMFWYRQDPGLGLRLIYFSYDVKMKEKGDIPEGYSVSREKKERFSLILESASTNQTSMYLCASSQEPKRPYEQYFGPGTRLTVT.

CDR3 amino acids: CAISDPDRVLYEQYF. The CDR3 DNA reads TGTGCCATCAGTGACCCTGACAGGGTGCTTTACGAGCAGTACTTC. This chain connects TRBV10-3 to TRBJ2-7, with 7 bases that match TRBD1. In germline, CDR1 is ENHRY, CDR2 SYGVKD. With 3 bases clipped from V and 4 bases from J, the junction kept 9 bases outside the gene matches. The CDR3 has 15 amino acids.

This chain uses TRBV27 with TRBJ2-1; 8 nucleotides align to TRBD2. The length of the CDR3 is 15 residues. J gave up 8 bases and V 7 bases, and 13 bases lay outside the gene matches. Germline CDR1 is MNHEY and CDR2 is SMNVEV (reference sequence). CDR3 sequence reads: CASMASSGLWDEQFF. The CDR3 DNA follows: TGTGCCAGCATGGCATCTAGCGGGTTATGGGATGAGCAGTTCTTC.